One sample yielded the 10 T cell receptor beta chains listed below, sequenced in a study of T-cell memory formation after mild COVID-19. TCRdb reanalysed the 5' RACE reads using MiXCR and keeps one entry per CDR3 protein. The table shows 410,000 or so distinct CDR3 sequences, with less than 25% occurring only once. Sample: PBMCs or a T cell subset sorted from them (not recorded which). Every receptor here comes from an adult woman who had mild COVID-19 (a few samples of this study predate the infection). Cell type and time point are not known.

This clonotype has a handful of counts. The J gene is TRBJ2-2, the V gene TRBV7-6; unclear D gene. The CDR3 totals 15 residues. V was cut by 1 base and J by 0 bases, with 6 bases left in between. Per the germline V gene, CDR1 is SGHVS and CDR2 is FNYEAQ. This chain's CDR3 is CASSLVPSNTGELFF. The CDR3, as DNA: TGTGCCAGCAGCTTAGTACCCTCGAACACCGGGGAGCTGTTTTTT.

The chain employs TRBV3-1 and TRBJ2-1; TRBD1 is a possible D gene (5 bases). CDR1 is LGHDT, CDR2 YNNKEL, per germline (reference sequence). Deletions cut 1 base from V and 7 bases from J, with 14 bases between. The CDR3 totals 15 residues. CDR3 DNA sequence: TGTGCCAGCAGCCAAGGGGCAGGGCTAAGGAATGAGCAGTTCTTC. It yields the protein CASSQGAGLRNEQFF.

This clonotype was observed a few times. CDR3 DNA sequence: TGCGCCAGCAGCTTGGCCGCCAACACAGATACGCAGTATTTT. Amino acid sequence: CASSLAANTDTQYF. The V and J genes are TRBV5-1 and TRBJ2-3; D gene unclear. V was trimmed by 0 bases and J by 2 bases, leaving 7 bases between them. This CDR3 is 14 amino acids long. In germline, CDR1 is SGHRS, CDR2 YFSETQ. Filled out from reference TRBV5-1 and TRBJ2-3, the complete variable domain reads KAGVTQTPRYLIKTRGQQVTLSCSPISGHRSVSWYQQTPGQGLQFLFEYFSETQRNKGNFPGRFSGRQFSNSRSEMNVSTLELGDSALYLCASSLAANTDTQYFGPGTRLTVL.

V is TRBV6-6 and J is TRBJ2-2; TRBD1 might be the D (6 bases). The CDR3 is 17 amino acids. CDR1 is MNHNY, CDR2 SVGAGI, per germline (reference sequence). V was cut by 7 bases and J by 4 bases, with 22 bases left in between. This CDR3 reads CASTAETGIRGTGELFF. The CDR3 DNA reads TGTGCCAGCACGGCGGAAACAGGGATCAGGGGCACCGGGGAGCTGTTTTTT.

V and J are TRBV3-1 and TRBJ2-1; 8 positions match TRBD2. V lost 1 base to trimming and J lost 2 bases; unmatched junction nucleotides: 1. From germline, CDR1 is LGHDT and CDR2 YNNKEL (reference sequence). This CDR3 is built from 15 residues. CDR3 coding DNA: TGTGCCAGCAGCCAAGTCGGGGGGGCCTACAATGAGCAGTTCTTC. This sequence encodes CASSQVGGAYNEQFF.

The chain recombines TRBV7-8 with TRBJ1-5; D ambiguous. Germline V gene data show CDR1 as SGHVS and CDR2 as FQNEAQ. Trimming took off 1 base at V and 1 base at J, with 11 bases between the two ends. The CDR3 covers 16 residues. CDR3 sequence reads: CASSLEQPLSNQPQHF. The DNA for the CDR3 is TGTGCCAGCAGCTTAGAGCAACCCTTGAGCAATCAGCCCCAGCATTTT.

This clonotype was observed a handful of times. The chain combines TRBV24-1 with TRBJ2-7; perhaps TRBD1 as D (6 bases). V lost 4 bases and J 7 bases, leaving 13 bases between the germline ends. Germline lookup yields CDR1 KGHDR and CDR2 SFDVKD. This CDR3 comprises 13 residues. CDR3 loop: CATSEPGAGEQYF. The CDR3 DNA sequence: TGTGCCACCAGTGAGCCAGGGGCCGGGGAGCAGTACTTC.

The CDR3 DNA sequence: TGCGCCAGCAGCTTGGCCGAGGGTCCCCCGGGGAACACTGAAGCTTTCTTT. This translates into CASSLAEGPPGNTEAFF. The chain recombines TRBV5-1 with TRBJ1-1, with D unclear. CDR1 and CDR2 from the germline V gene are SGHRS and YFSETQ. Trimming shortened V by 0 bases and J by 1 base, and 16 bases separated the two germline ends. The CDR3 extends over 17 amino acids. The full variable domain, completed using reference TRBV5-1 and TRBJ1-1, is KAGVTQTPRYLIKTRGQQVTLSCSPISGHRSVSWYQQTPGQGLQFLFEYFSETQRNKGNFPGRFSGRQFSNSRSEMNVSTLELGDSALYLCASSLAEGPPGNTEAFFGQGTRLTVV.

The V gene is TRBV7-9, the J gene TRBJ2-7; D is perhaps TRBD2 (6 bases). V gave up 2 bases and J gave up 3 bases, with 20 bases separating them. This CDR3 contains 17 residues. The germline V gene encodes CDR1 SEHNR and CDR2 FQNEAQ (reference sequence). Here the CDR3 DNA reads TGTGCCAGCAGCTTAAGTCGGGCCCAAGGAGGGAGCTACGAGCAGTACTTC. It specifies CASSLSRAQGGSYEQYF.

This clonotype has just a few counts. The V gene is TRBV7-9, the J gene TRBJ2-5; TRBD2 matches 12 bases. CDR1 and CDR2 (germline): SEHNR, FQNEAQ (reference sequence). The CDR3 contains 17 residues. J was trimmed by 1 base and V by 5 bases; bases with no gene match: 8. CDR3 DNA: TGTGCCAGCAGCCCCTCGTCTAGCGGGGGGGCCCAAGAGACCCAGTACTTC. It encodes CASSPSSSGGAQETQYF.